A single TCR beta chain is shown here with its context. The data stem from a study of blood T cell repertoires in COVID-19. TCRdb's copy holds only in-frame clones and misses some; the assay was immunoSEQ multiplex PCR. The sample lists 400,000 to 550,000 clones; about 90% were seen once. Germline V lookup: CDR1 LGHDT, CDR2 YNNKEL (reference sequence). There are 16 residues in the CDR3. J was trimmed by 0 bases and V by 3 bases; bases with no gene match: 4. The chain employs TRBV3-1 (or the pseudogene TRBV3-2) and TRBJ2-2, with TRBD2 matching 7 bases. This clonotype originated in a woman aged 18-29 years with acute COVID-19. The specimen sequenced was PBMCs or T cells enriched from blood (not recorded which). For the CDR3, the DNA is TGTGCCAGCAGCCATTCGGGACTAACGAACACCGGGGAGCTGTTTTTT. Translated, it gives CASSHSGLTNTGELFF.